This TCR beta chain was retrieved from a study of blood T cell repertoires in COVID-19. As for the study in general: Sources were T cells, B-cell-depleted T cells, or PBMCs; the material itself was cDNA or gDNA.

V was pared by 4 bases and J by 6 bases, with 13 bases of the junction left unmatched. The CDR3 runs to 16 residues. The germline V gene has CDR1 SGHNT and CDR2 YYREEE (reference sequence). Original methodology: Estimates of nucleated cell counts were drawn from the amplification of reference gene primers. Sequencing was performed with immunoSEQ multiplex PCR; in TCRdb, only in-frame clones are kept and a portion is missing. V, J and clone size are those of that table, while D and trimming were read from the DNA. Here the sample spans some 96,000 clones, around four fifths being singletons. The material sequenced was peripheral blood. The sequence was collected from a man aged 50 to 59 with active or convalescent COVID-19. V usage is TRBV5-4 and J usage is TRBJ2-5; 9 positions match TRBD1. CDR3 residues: CASSGGVGTGIKTQYF. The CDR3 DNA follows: TGTGCCAGCAGCGGGGGGGTAGGGACAGGGATTAAGACCCAGTACTTC.